The source of this T cell receptor (beta chain) is a study of blood T cell repertoires in COVID-19. Whole-study context: Sites across the United States, Italy and Spain contributed samples from acute and convalescent COVID-19. PBMCs, B-cell-depleted T cells, or T cells were the source of the cDNA or gDNA that made up the material.

In germline, CDR1 is MNHEY, CDR2 SVGAGI. The CDR3 covers 14 residues. The V end lost 5 bases, the J end lost 6 bases, and 14 bases lay between the germline ends. It was during active infection that Seattle patients were enrolled and then longitudinally followed. Source study methods: From reference gene primer amplification, estimates of nucleated cell counts were derived. Data came from immunoSEQ multiplex PCR; TCRdb stores just in-frame clones and leaves some out. For V, J and clone size, that table is used; D and trimming come from the DNA. Found here are approximately 530,000 clones, 85% to 90% of them singletons; the top ten hold 7.8%.

This sequence originates from a woman in her fifties or sixties with COVID-19, enrolled during active disease. The specimen was peripheral blood. The V call is TRBV6-5, the J call TRBJ1-5; TRBD1 is a possible D gene (6 bases). This CDR3 reads CASSTTGMGQPQHF. The CDR3 DNA reads as TGTGCCAGCAGTACCACAGGGATGGGTCAGCCCCAGCATTTT.